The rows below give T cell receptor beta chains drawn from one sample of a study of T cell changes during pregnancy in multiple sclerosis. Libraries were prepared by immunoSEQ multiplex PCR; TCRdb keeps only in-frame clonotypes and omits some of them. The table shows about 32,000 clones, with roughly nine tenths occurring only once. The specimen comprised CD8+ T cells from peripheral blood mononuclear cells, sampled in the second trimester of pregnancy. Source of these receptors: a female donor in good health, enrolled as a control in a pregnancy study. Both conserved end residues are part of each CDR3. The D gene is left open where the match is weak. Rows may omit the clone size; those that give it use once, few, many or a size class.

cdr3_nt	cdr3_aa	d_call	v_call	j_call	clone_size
TGTGCCAGCAGTTTAGACAGGCAGCACTACGAGCAGTACTTC	CASSLDRQHYEQYF	-	TRBV27	TRBJ2-7	-
TGTGCCAGCAGCCTCACCCCCGATACAGGGCACTATGGCTACACCTTC	CASSLTPDTGHYGYTF	-	TRBV11-3	TRBJ1-2	-
TGTGCCAGCAGCCCGGTAGTGTCAGAAGCTTTCTTT	CASSPVVSEAFF	-	TRBV14	TRBJ1-1	-
TGTGCCAGCAGCAACAAAGGGGGTGCTGGCCAAGAGACCCAGTACTTC	CASSNKGGAGQETQYF	-	TRBV4-2	TRBJ2-5	-
TGTGCCAGCAGCTCAGGACAGGGGATTCAGTACTTC	CASSSGQGIQYF	TRBD1	TRBV11-3	TRBJ2-4	-
TGTGCCAGTAGTATAGGGCAGGGGCTGGGAGATACGCAGTATTTT	CASSIGQGLGDTQYF	-	TRBV19	TRBJ2-3	-
TGTGCCAGCAGCTTATCCGCGGGGGCTGGGATTAATGAGCAGTTCTTC	CASSLSAGAGINEQFF	-	TRBV7-9	TRBJ2-1	-
TGTGCCAGCAGCCCGAGGGACAGGCCGAGCGTCCTGACTTTC	CASSPRDRPSVLTF	TRBD1	TRBV7-9	TRBJ2-6	once
TGTGCCAGCAGTTTACGCGAGCAGTACTTC	CASSLREQYF	-	TRBV27	TRBJ2-7	-
TGTGCCAGCAGTGACGACAGGACGGAATCCTACGAGCAGTACTTC	CASSDDRTESYEQYF	-	TRBV2	TRBJ2-7	-
TGTGCCAGCAGACTTGACCGAAAGAGTGTCCAGGACAGATACACCGGGGAGCTGTTTTTT	CASRLDRKSVQDRYTGELFF	-	TRBV5-8	TRBJ2-2	-
TGTGCCAGCAGCGTAGGCAGTCTAGAGGAGACCCAGTACTTC	CASSVGSLEETQYF	-	TRBV9	TRBJ2-5	once
TGTGCCAGCGAACCTGGGGGAGACAGGGTGCACACTGAAGCTTTCTTT	CASEPGGDRVHTEAFF	TRBD1	TRBV19	TRBJ1-1	-
TGTGCCTGGAGTGTACTCACTGAAGCTTTCTTT	CAWSVLTEAFF	-	TRBV30	TRBJ1-1	-
TGTGCCAGCAGCCCTGAGGGGGGGGGAACCCAAGAGACCCAGTACTTC	CASSPEGGGTQETQYF	-	TRBV6-4	TRBJ2-5	-
TGTGCCAGCAGCAACATGCAGGGGGATCTCTCCTATGGCTACACCTTC	CASSNMQGDLSYGYTF	TRBD1	TRBV7-9	TRBJ1-2	-
TGTGCCAGCAGTTACAGGGGTCTATCCTACGAGCAGTACTTC	CASSYRGLSYEQYF	-	TRBV6-5	TRBJ2-7	-
TGCGCCAGCAGCCAGGAGACAGTCACCAGTGAAAAACTGTTTTTT	CASSQETVTSEKLFF	-	TRBV4-3	TRBJ1-4	-
TGTGCCAGCAGGGGGGGGGCCGGCACAGATACGCAGTATTTT	CASRGGAGTDTQYF	-	TRBV27	TRBJ2-3	-
TGTGCCAGCAGCTCCTCAAGCGGGCCACAAGAGACCCAGTACTTC	CASSSSSGPQETQYF	-	TRBV11-2	TRBJ2-5	-
TGTGCCAGCAGCTTAGAGGTCAGGGGGCGCGGAAAACTGTTTTTT	CASSLEVRGRGKLFF	TRBD1	TRBV7-6	TRBJ1-4	-
TGTGCCAGTAGCCCAGGGGGCCTCTACGAGCAGTACTTC	CASSPGGLYEQYF	TRBD1	TRBV19	TRBJ2-7	-
TGTGCCAGCAGCCACGCCCGCGGGGGATCGGACTCTGGAAACACCATATATTTT	CASSHARGGSDSGNTIYF	-	TRBV7-9	TRBJ1-3	-
TGTGCCAGCAGCAAGCCGGGACAGTCTAATGAAAAACTGTTTTTT	CASSKPGQSNEKLFF	TRBD1	TRBV5-8	TRBJ1-4	-
TGTGCCAGCAGCGTCAACAGGAATAGCTCCTACAATGAGCAGTTCTTC	CASSVNRNSSYNEQFF	-	TRBV7-9	TRBJ2-1	-
TGTGCCAGTAGTATCAGGGGGCGTGGAGCTGATGGCTACACCTTC	CASSIRGRGADGYTF	TRBD1	TRBV19	TRBJ1-2	few
TGCGCCAGCAGCTTGGAAGCGAGGGGGTTATTCTACGAGCAGTACTTC	CASSLEARGLFYEQYF	-	TRBV5-1	TRBJ2-7	once
TGCGCCAGCAGCCACGGGGACAGGCAAAATTCACCCCTCCACTTT	CASSHGDRQNSPLHF	TRBD1	TRBV4-1	TRBJ1-6	once
TGCGCCAGCAGCCAACGGGGTGTGGGATTGGCCGGCTACACCTTC	CASSQRGVGLAGYTF	-	TRBV4-3	TRBJ1-2	-
TGTGCCAGCAGTTACGACGGGGGGAGCTCCTACGAGCAGTACTTC	CASSYDGGSSYEQYF	TRBD2	TRBV6-5	TRBJ2-7	medium-sized
TGTGCCACCTTACGGACAGAACCTAACTATGGCTACACCTTC	CATLRTEPNYGYTF	-	TRBV27	TRBJ1-2	-
TGTGCCAGCAGTGGGGACTCCTCCTACGAGCAGTACTTC	CASSGDSSYEQYF	-	TRBV9	TRBJ2-7	-
TGTGCCAGCAGTTCCGACAGTCACGAGCAGTACTTC	CASSSDSHEQYF	-	TRBV6-5	TRBJ2-7	-
TGCGCCAGCAGCCAAGGGACAGACTCCTACAATGAGCAGTTCTTC	CASSQGTDSYNEQFF	-	TRBV4-3	TRBJ2-1	-
TGCGCCAGGGTGGTCGTGGGGACAGGACTTAAAGGAGGTGGCTACACCTTC	CARVVVGTGLKGGGYTF	TRBD1	TRBV5-1	TRBJ1-2	-
TGTGCCAGCAGCTCAAGCACTAGCGGGGACGACGAGCAGTACTTC	CASSSSTSGDDEQYF	TRBD2	TRBV7-9	TRBJ2-7	-
TGTGCCAGTAGCACAGGACTAGCGGAACAAGAGACCCAGTACTTC	CASSTGLAEQETQYF	TRBD2	TRBV19	TRBJ2-5	-
TGTGCCAGCAGCTTGGGGGACAATCTTGCAACCCCCTATGGCTACACCTTC	CASSLGDNLATPYGYTF	-	TRBV5-4	TRBJ1-2	-
TGTGCCAGCAGCTCAGGACAGGGAGGCTCCTATAATTCACCCCTCCACTTT	CASSSGQGGSYNSPLHF	TRBD1	TRBV7-9	TRBJ1-6	-
TGTGCCAGTAGTATACAGGTCATGAACACTGAAGCTTTCTTT	CASSIQVMNTEAFF	-	TRBV19	TRBJ1-1	-
TGTGCCAGCAGTGATTTAAGAGGGGGGGTCGAGCAGTACTTC	CASSDLRGGVEQYF	-	TRBV6-1	TRBJ2-7	-
TGTGCCAGCAGCCGTACTAGCGATGGCACAGATACGCAGTATTTT	CASSRTSDGTDTQYF	TRBD2	TRBV9	TRBJ2-3	-
TGTGCCATCAAAGACGGAACGGGGCAGCCCCAGCATTTT	CAIKDGTGQPQHF	-	TRBV10-3	TRBJ1-5	-
TGTGCCAGCAGCTTAGGGGGGACAGAAAAATATGGCTACACCTTC	CASSLGGTEKYGYTF	TRBD1	TRBV11-2	TRBJ1-2	once
TGTGCCAGCAGTGGGACAGGTGAGCAGTTCTTC	CASSGTGEQFF	TRBD1	TRBV2	TRBJ2-1	-
TGTGCCAGCAGCGAGAGGACCCGGGACATTAATTCACCCCTCCACTTT	CASSERTRDINSPLHF	-	TRBV9	TRBJ1-6	-
TGTGCCAGCAGTTCCCTCCCGGGTGTGGGCACTGAAGCTTTCTTT	CASSSLPGVGTEAFF	-	TRBV6-5	TRBJ1-1	-
TGTGCCAGCAGGGCAGGGGCCTACGAGCAGTACTTC	CASRAGAYEQYF	-	TRBV25-1	TRBJ2-7	-
TGTGCCAGCAGCCTGGGGGGGATCAATGAGCAGTTCTTC	CASSLGGINEQFF	TRBD2	TRBV11-2	TRBJ2-1	-
TGTGCCAGCAGGACCTCCTCGGACAAGACCTACGAGCAGTACTTC	CASRTSSDKTYEQYF	-	TRBV2	TRBJ2-7	-
TGTGCCAGCATCCTTGGAAACACCATATATTTT	CASILGNTIYF	-	TRBV2	TRBJ1-3	once
TGTGCCAGCAGCTCCCGACTAGCGGGGTCGTCACGTGATTACAATGAGCAGTTCTTC	CASSSRLAGSSRDYNEQFF	TRBD2	TRBV7-2	TRBJ2-1	-
TGTGCCAGCAGTGCCAGCGGGGGGGGCGCAGATACGCAGTATTTT	CASSASGGGADTQYF	TRBD2	TRBV6-4	TRBJ2-3	-
TGTGCCAGCAGCGTAGATGGCCACCTGCCGAACACTGAAGCTTTCTTT	CASSVDGHLPNTEAFF	-	TRBV9	TRBJ1-1	-
TGTGCCAGCAGTCCGGGACAGGGACTCATTGAAAAACTGTTTTTT	CASSPGQGLIEKLFF	TRBD1	TRBV6-5	TRBJ1-4	-
TGTGCCAGCAGCCAACCGGGACATGGCTATGGCTACACCTTC	CASSQPGHGYGYTF	-	TRBV9	TRBJ1-2	-
TGTGCCAGCAGAGCAGGGTACGAGCAGTACTTC	CASRAGYEQYF	-	TRBV2	TRBJ2-7	-
TGTGCCATCGGCGTAACAGCGGGAGCTAACTATGGCTACACCTTC	CAIGVTAGANYGYTF	-	TRBV10-3	TRBJ1-2	-